This T cell receptor beta chain comes out of a study of cytomegalovirus exposure and HLA in healthy donors (dated by TCRdb to about 2017). For context, the study as a whole: An earlier analysis of some 550 of the donors reported about 290 Gb of sequence data and about 100 million unique TCR beta sequences from about 180 million T cells. An early release that covered 640 HLA-typed donors contained around 300 gigabases of sequencing data and 80 million or so unique TCR sequences. The genetic ancestry cluster associated with self-reported Caucasian donors included 70% to 85% of the roughly 380 genotyped donors. The study was designed to test whether signatures of past pathogen exposure could be identified by cataloging public T cell receptors. The T cell repertoires of under 700 subjects were profiled by immunosequencing and related to cytomegalovirus serostatus. Along with the approximately 700-subject first cohort, a separate validation cohort of over a hundred different subjects was used. The study combined high-throughput TCR immunosequencing, statistical association of individual TCRs with disease status, and machine learning to predict cytomegalovirus infection status. A later analysis re-examined previously published TCR beta repertoires from more than 550 donors and added high-resolution HLA genotyping to investigate patterns of TCR occurrence. In the later analysis, no new phenotypic data were used to find candidate immune exposures; instead, reliance was placed on TCR beta sequences and their occurrence across donors. An earlier analysis of several hundred of the donors applied high-throughput TCR beta sequencing to assess whether each TCR beta V gene segment acted as functional or pseudogenic. Donor age, sex, ethnicity and CMV serostatus were compiled alongside the repertoire data. A later genetic analysis used genome-wide SNP genotypes for about three fifths of the roughly 700 donors, treating that subset as a discovery cohort. All discovery cohort repertoires had been generated using a single sequencing platform. Both class I and class II loci were covered by HLA typing, at four-digit resolution. Typing coverage varied by locus: roughly 620-640 donors for A, B, C, DRB1 and DQB1; approximately 520 for DQA1; around 610 for DPA1; some 470 for DPB1. Because of strong linkage in the cohort, five DR-DQ haplotypes were treated as single units for association and clustering. Among some 400 genotyped donors of the cohort, an average of approximately 240,000 unique TCR beta nucleotide sequences were sequenced per donor, roughly 20% of them non-productive.

The library was generated by the immunoSEQ multiplex PCR assay. For the multiplex PCR, a mixture combining 60 forward primers for TCR Vbeta segments and 13 reverse primers for TCR Jbeta segments was used. Amplification of the CDR3 region of rearranged TCR beta genes was performed with a multiplex PCR assay on genomic DNA. The Illumina HiSeq System was used to sequence the amplified TCR beta libraries as 87-base-pair reads. The source study handled its data this way. In a later analysis, tens of millions of unique TCR beta chains were counted across the approximately 640 repertoires, and approximately 9.9 million of these chains were shared by at least two donors. Raw reads were error-corrected and collapsed into unique sequences by a nearest-neighbor algorithm in which closely related sequences were merged to remove PCR and sequencing errors. V, D and J gene segments were assigned by aligning CDR3 sequences to IMGT reference sequences. For a sequence to be retained, a match of at least six nucleotides was required to both a V gene segment and a J gene segment. Rearrangements were called productive when the CDR3 lacked stop codons and stayed in frame with V and J; all others were non-productive. CDR3 was defined by IMGT convention, running from the second conserved V-encoded cysteine to the conserved J-encoded phenylalanine. In an earlier analysis of approximately 500 of the donors, sequences lacking an unambiguous match to a single V gene segment were excluded. An earlier analysis of fewer than 650 of the donors classified V segments as functional when productive rearrangements were above 56.7% and as segregating when the standard deviation between donors was above 5%. To diagnose cytomegalovirus status from the catalog of TCR beta chain sequences, a statistical classification framework was built. A later analysis assigned V and J genes by comparing TCR nucleotide sequences with IMGT/GENE-DB human TR gene sequences. Using the TCRdist pipeline, a later analysis assigned CDR3 sequences along with most-parsimonious VDJ recombination scenarios. In a later analysis, each TCR beta chain was defined by its CDR3 amino acid sequence together with its V-gene family, and reads lacking a unique V-gene family were excluded. A later analysis removed 550 to 700 highly shared, low-generation-probability nucleotide sequences to deal with suspected cross-contamination and a sequencing artifact. In a later analysis, a clonal expansion index for each public chain was calculated from normalized within-repertoire ranks of inferred template counts. In a later analysis, generation probabilities were computed using a VDJ recombination model fitted to out-of-frame rearrangements, and the results were checked against IGoR. In a later analysis, hypergeometric tests were used to score TCR-TCR, TCR-HLA and TCR-CMV co-occurrence, with a repertoire-size bias correction applied to TCR pairs. In a later analysis, false discovery rates were estimated by permuting HLA or CMV assignments 20 times. In a later analysis, co-occurring TCRs were grouped using DBSCAN, and TCRdist sequence similarity was added for clustering within HLA-allele-positive subsets. Repertoires with fewer than 30,000 or more than 120,000 public chains, plus five repertoires with anomalous nucleotide sharing, were excluded from co-occurrence clustering. The table comes from immuneACCESS by way of TCRdb, which keeps in-frame sequences with V and J called. Part of the clones is missing from these tables; in studies checked, under half for an unresolved V gene and the rest for unknown reasons. D and trimming come from the DNA, and the V and J calls and clone size come from that table. This sample is represented by approximately 210,000 clones; 82% of them were singletons. The ten largest account for roughly 6% of the sample.

In the case of this clone: The antigen this receptor binds is unknown. There are no base qualities to consult, and no much larger clone falls within one base.

Results and caveats for the whole study, not just this receptor: A further reported finding was that TCR beta sequences accurately predicted the HLA-A and HLA-B alleles for most subjects in the first cohort. For the cohort, immune exposure information was limited to CMV serostatus. Across donors, most TCR sequences were observed very rarely, whereas some public TCRs were present in many individuals. In a later analysis, 16,951 TCR beta sequences were associated with specific HLA alleles at a false discovery rate of 0.05. Cytomegalovirus status was reported to be diagnosed by the classifier with high specificity and sensitivity in both the original and validation cohorts. Because the 87-base-pair reads could not distinguish some IMGT-functional V segments, including TRBV6-2 and TRBV6-3, those segments were excluded. The sequencing pipeline was judged likely to have produced a cluster of highly shared sequence variants as a technical artifact. A few of the identified cytomegalovirus-associated TCR beta chains were confirmed in vitro to be specific for cytomegalovirus antigens. Because HLA typing was unavailable for some donors at each locus, only the typed subset was used in association tests. The cohort was sequenced for TCR beta chains only, and without alpha or paired-chain data the features that could be detected were limited. Assigning TCR associations to individual alleles was difficult when HLA alleles, especially DR and DQ, strongly co-occurred. In a later genetic analysis, fewer N-insertions in productive TCRs were reported among donors in an Asian-associated ancestry cluster than the roughly 640-donor mean. A later analysis reported that several top co-occurrence clusters appeared linked to parvovirus B19, influenza, CMV and Epstein-Barr virus. The authors suggested that the approach could potentially be generalized to other disease states and immunological phenotypes. Broadly in line with IMGT annotations, most TCR beta V segments showed up in productive rearrangements about 90% or about 30% of the time in an earlier analysis of some 590 of the donors. Seventeen rarely observed V segments, including chromosome 9 orphons, were excluded from the earlier analysis of approximately 500 of the donors because counts were too low. A total of 150 to 200 TCR beta chains were listed by the study as associated with cytomegalovirus. According to a later analysis, most CMV-associated TCR beta chains appeared to be HLA-restricted, and the HLA associations seemed to be driven largely by CMV exposure. Linkage disequilibrium might explain the correlated functional status among segregating V segments, but an unknown experimental factor could not be excluded. Presence/absence analyses assumed roughly uniform sequencing depth across donors, an assumption that may not hold. Compared with equally common non-associated chains, HLA-associated TCR beta chains in a later analysis were more clonally expanded and had lower generation probabilities. A later genetic analysis associated a missense DCLRE1C variant with V-gene and J-gene trimming of TCR beta chains, and an independent cohort replicated the association. In a later analysis, the rate of TCR association differed among HLA loci, with DRB1 alleles having the most associated TCRs and HLA-C alleles having the fewest.

Reading the germline V gene gives CDR1 SNHLY and CDR2 FYNNEI. Trimming at the junction amounts to 9 bases on V and 8 bases on J, and the germline ends lie 10 bases apart. The CDR3 measures 10 amino acids from cysteine to phenylalanine. Only the CDR3 DNA is retained, 30 bases long and in frame from the first base. In total, more than 500 healthy bone marrow donors made up the cohort. At the time of sampling, every cohort member was nominally healthy, though immune exposures that went unrecorded were likely present. The donor tested CMV seropositive and was one of the 289 seropositive cohort members. Each donor provided a peripheral blood sample, and peripheral blood mononuclear cells were used for TCR beta sequencing. Genomic DNA was extracted from the blood cell samples with the Qiagen DNeasy Blood Extraction Kit.

This TCR came from a man aged 35-49 years in good health and CMV-seropositive. Material: PBMCs. The chain uses TRBV2 and TRBJ1-2; tentative D gene TRBD1, with 5 bases matching. The nucleotides are TGTGCCAGTGGGGGGGTCGGCTACACCTTC. Its protein product is CASGGVGYTF.